The text below deals with one T cell receptor beta chain. This sample stems from a study of T cell changes during pregnancy in multiple sclerosis. Sequencing was performed with immunoSEQ multiplex PCR; in TCRdb, only in-frame clones are kept and a portion is missing. The data hold 60,000 to 90,000 clones, with roughly 91% observed a single time. Trimming took 4 bases from V and 5 from J; bases not matched to a gene: 9. This CDR3 comprises 15 residues. CDR1 and CDR2 (germline): WNHNN, SYGVQD (reference sequence). Sequencing was performed on peripheral blood, taken after pregnancy. The clonotype comes from a female donor in good health, enrolled as a control in a pregnancy study. The chain recombines TRBV10-1 with TRBJ2-7, with 9 bases fitting TRBD1. The CDR3 coding sequence is TGCGCCAGCAGTGCTGGGACAGGGCCCCTCCACGAGCAGTACTTC. Translation: CASSAGTGPLHEQYF.